This TCR beta chain is drawn from a study of blood T cells in healthy people across ages. In its sample, this clonotype was seen a few times. The V gene's germline CDR1 is DFQATT and CDR2 SNEGSKA (reference sequence). With 5 bases removed from V and 3 bases from J, the gap between germline ends came to 8 bases. This CDR3 region has 12 residues. The use of a sample-barcoded 5' primer and a J-beta primer mix characterized a second PCR of roughly 7 to 11 cycles. TCRdb used MiXCR to reprocess the 5' RACE reads, holding one entry per CDR3 protein. This sample yields 650,000 to 1,000,000 distinct CDR3 sequences, of which roughly 34% are seen a single time; roughly 13% belongs to the top ten.

Sequenced sample: blood. The V gene is TRBV20-1, the J gene TRBJ1-5, with D unclear. The clonotype was recovered from a man aged 18 to 35 in good health. The CDR3 coding sequence is TGCAGTGCTGCCGCTCCCAATCAGCCCCAGCATTTT. Translation: CSAAAPNQPQHF.